This T cell receptor (beta chain) was obtained from a study of shared clonotypes between healthy human individuals. This clone has a single count. Antigen: not known. The CDR3 totals 17 residues. After removal of 3 bases from V and 2 bases from J, the junction contained 8 bases not matched to a gene. The germline V gene has CDR1 SGDLS and CDR2 YYNGEE. TCRdb's copy holds only in-frame clones and misses some; the assay was immunoSEQ multiplex PCR. The sample includes about 980,000 clones, 60% to 85% seen only once; the top ten take approximately 1.5%. Notes on the study in general: Limited genetic and exposure-history diversity came from having few donors. All-four-donor shared clonotypes had higher generation probabilities than non-shared clonotypes did.

The V and J genes are TRBV9 and TRBJ2-5; 12 nucleotides match TRBD2. Specimen: memory CD4+ T cells sorted from blood. Sample subset: CD45RA-negative fraction. This TCR came from a man aged 18 to 29 in good health. The DNA of the CDR3 is TGTGCCAGCAGCGCTTCTAGCGGGGGGGCCGGTCAAGAGACCCAGTACTTC. Translating gives CASSASSGGAGQETQYF.